This entry features one T cell receptor (beta chain) sequence. Clinical history reported by participants formed the basis on which cohorts were assigned. In the original workflow: It was from reference gene primer amplification that nucleated cell counts were estimated. Clones were sequenced by immunoSEQ multiplex PCR, and TCRdb holds only the in-frame ones, with some missing. Clone size and the V and J calls come from that table; the DNA yielded D and trimming. Here the sample spans approximately 390,000 clones, nearly 90% being singletons. This specimen comes from a study of blood T cell repertoires in COVID-19. As for the study in general: Donors in the United States, Italy and Spain gave samples during acute or convalescent COVID-19.

Sample: PBMCs or T cells enriched from blood (not recorded which). The TCR was taken from a woman between 40 and 50 years old with acute COVID-19.

The CDR3 sequence: CASSAGTGRYYEQYF. In DNA form, the CDR3 reads TGTGCCAGCAGCGCCGGGACAGGGCGATACTACGAGCAGTACTTC. This sequence joins TRBV11-2 and TRBJ2-7; 9 bases align to TRBD1. Looked up from germline, CDR1 is SGHAT and CDR2 is FQNNGV. Trimming took 5 bases from V and 3 from J; bases not matched to a gene: 8. The CDR3 has 15 amino acids.